The T cell receptor beta chain under discussion was sequenced for a study of regulatory T cells in long-lasting Graves disease. Study results and caveats: Persistent Graves' patients possessed reduced TCR diversity relative to recently diagnosed ones.

A remark on this clonotype: The antigen is not known.

Indicated time point: persistent/refractory GD, antithyroid drugs over 5 years with positive TRAb. With RNA extracted from PBMCs as input, the TCR library was made. Blood from the periphery, around 9 milliliters in all, was drawn into EDTA tubes. Libraries of TCR beta came from iRepertoire HTBI primers plus Arm-PCR of CDR3 regions. TCRdb ran MiXCR on the multiplex PCR reads and lists one entry per CDR3 protein. The table has approximately 400,000 distinct CDR3 sequences, more than 20% seen once. This CDR3 has 13 amino acids. V lost 3 bases, J lost 2 bases, and 8 bases lay in between. Germline V CDR1 and CDR2: SGHRS, YFSETQ.

Sample: peripheral blood mononuclear cells (PBMCs), taken when the disease was refractory, from a patient treated with antithyroid drugs. V usage is TRBV5-1 and J usage is TRBJ1-1; no definite D call. The receptor comes from a middle-aged woman with Graves disease. In DNA, the CDR3 is TGCGCCAGCAGCTGGGCAGCTAACACTGAAGCTTTCTTT. Its translation: CASSWAANTEAFF.